Listed below are T cell receptor beta chains from one sample, sequenced in a study of T cells in tumors after PD-1 blockade. The table came from immunoSEQ multiplex PCR; TCRdb's copy has only in-frame clones and leaves some out. The sample includes roughly 9,300 clones, more than 65% seen only once; the top ten take roughly 14%. The sequencing used tumor tissue, collected after anti-PD-1 treatment. Receptors were obtained from a human donor with basal cell carcinoma. Both conserved end residues are part of each CDR3. The D gene is left open where the match is weak. The size field is filled for only some rows; it gives once, few, many or a size class.

>TRBV7-9|TRBJ1-5|NA|NA
CASSLGGSGRQPQHF
TGTGCCAGCAGCTTAGGAGGGTCAGGGAGACAGCCCCAGCATTTT
>TRBV28|TRBJ2-7|NA|TRBD2
CASRLGRGSSYEQYF
TGTGCCAGCAGGCTTGGGCGGGGGAGCTCCTACGAGCAGTACTTC
>TRBV18|TRBJ2-1|NA|TRBD2
CASSLRAGGGDEQFF
TGTGCCAGCTCACTACGAGCGGGAGGAGGCGATGAGCAGTTCTTC
>TRBV7-8|TRBJ2-1|NA|TRBD1
CASSPGTGSNEQFF
TGTGCCAGCAGCCCCGGGACAGGGAGCAATGAGCAGTTCTTC
>TRBV18|TRBJ1-1|few|TRBD1
CASSSGTGSEAFF
TGTGCCAGCTCATCCGGGACAGGCTCAGAAGCTTTCTTT
>TRBV15|TRBJ1-5|few|NA
CATSRVGVLGNQPQHF
TGTGCCACCAGCAGAGTCGGGGTTTTGGGCAATCAGCCCCAGCATTTT
>TRBV9|TRBJ2-7|NA|NA
CASSVAGQGGNEQYF
TGTGCCAGCAGCGTAGCGGGGCAGGGGGGAAACGAGCAGTACTTC
>TRBV25-1|TRBJ1-1|few|TRBD1
CASSEVGQGARNTEAFF
TGTGCCAGCAGTGAAGTGGGGCAGGGGGCTCGGAACACTGAAGCTTTCTTT
>TRBV2|TRBJ2-7|NA|TRBD1
CASSDVGPRDRGEVEQYF
TGTGCCAGCAGTGACGTAGGTCCCCGCGACAGGGGGGAGGTCGAGCAGTACTTC
>TRBV28|TRBJ2-3|NA|NA
CASSPQSGSDTQYF
TGTGCCAGCAGTCCACAGTCGGGGTCAGATACGCAGTATTTT